These T cell receptor beta chains were read from a single sample in a study of blood T cell repertoires in COVID-19. Assay used: immunoSEQ multiplex PCR; TCRdb lists only in-frame clones, some missing. Altogether about 170,000 clones are present, approximately 87% being singletons, with the ten largest covering approximately 11%. The sample was peripheral blood. These receptor sequences come from a woman in her sixties with COVID-19, enrolled during active disease. Each CDR3 is given with its conserved first and last residue. The order of the fields is clone size, D gene, J gene, V gene, CDR3 DNA, CDR3 protein. A D gene is named only where the DNA matches it firmly. Expanded clones get a size class; other rows say once, few or many, or leave the size out.

- - TRBJ1-2 TRBV30 TGTGCCTGGAGTGTACGAGGAGCTCTTCCCTATGGCTACACCTTC CAWSVRGALPYGYTF
- - TRBJ1-3 TRBV5-1 TGCGCCAGCAGCAGGGACCGGGACATTGGAAACACCATATATTTT CASSRDRDIGNTIYF
- TRBD2 TRBJ2-2 TRBV29-1 TGCAGCTTCCGGGGGGCCGGGGAGCTGTTTTTT CSFRGAGELFF
- - TRBJ2-7 TRBV15 TGTGCCACCAGCAGAGCTCTCCAGGGCTACGAGCAGTACTTC CATSRALQGYEQYF
- - TRBJ2-7 TRBV11-1 TGTGCCAGCAGCTCCGGGACAACTTACTCCTACGAGCAGTACTTC CASSSGTTYSYEQYF
- - TRBJ2-3 TRBV6-5 TGTGCCAGCAGCAGGGGGGGCACAGATACGCAGTATTTT CASSRGGTDTQYF
- TRBD1 TRBJ1-2 TRBV29-1 TGCAGCACCGGGACAGGGGAGATACAAGGCTACACCTTC CSTGTGEIQGYTF
- TRBD2 TRBJ2-1 TRBV5-1 TGCGCCAGCAGCTTGACACTAGCGGGAGGGCCCAATGAGCAGTTCTTC CASSLTLAGGPNEQFF
- - TRBJ2-3 TRBV11-3 TGTGCCAGCAGCTTACCAGGGTTCGGAGATACGCAGTATTTT CASSLPGFGDTQYF
once - TRBJ1-1 TRBV29-1 TGCAGCGCCCTGGCCCCGGGGACTGAAGCTTTCTTT CSALAPGTEAFF
- - TRBJ1-4 TRBV6-6 TGTGCCAGCAGTTACTCGAGTGGGCTGAATGAAAAACTGTTTTTT CASSYSSGLNEKLFF
- TRBD2 TRBJ2-1 TRBV19 TGTGCCAGTACCCTAACCAGACTAGCGGGAGTCCAGAGCTCCTACAATGAGCAGTTCTTC CASTLTRLAGVQSSYNEQFF
- - TRBJ1-1 TRBV5-8 TGTGCCAGCACCGGGAGGTCGGGCTACATCCCTGAAGCTTTCTTT CASTGRSGYIPEAFF
- TRBD2 TRBJ2-1 TRBV2 TGTGCCAGCGGGGGAGGGGATCGTCCGGAGATCTTC CASGGGDRPEIF
- TRBD2 TRBJ2-1 TRBV4-3 TGCGCCAGCAGCCCCAGATGGGGCAGAAGAGCTAGCGGACCCTACAATGAGCAGTTCTTC CASSPRWGRRASGPYNEQFF
- TRBD1 TRBJ1-4 TRBV5-4 TGTGCCAGCAGCCCACAGGGGGCGCGAAAACTGTTTTTT CASSPQGARKLFF